This T cell receptor (beta chain) was profiled in a study of post-analysis software for immune sequencing data. The study, taken as a whole, reports: Co-batched samples clustered tightly together by F measure.

The library was made from cDNA and included unique molecular identifiers. Approximately 500,000 cDNA molecules were obtained from around 0.96 to 9.9 million T cells. A single record per CDR3 protein comes from TCRdb applying MiXCR to the PCR reads. This table holds 650,000 to 850,000 distinct CDR3 sequences, 53% found once. A remark on this clonotype: Its antigen is unidentified.

The sequence came from a girl under 18 with multiple sclerosis. Sequenced sample: blood.

Here the CDR3 DNA reads TGTGCCAGCAGAGGGGGTGCGAGCTCCTACGAGCAGTACTTC. This sequence encodes CASRGGASSYEQYF. The V call is TRBV2, the J call TRBJ2-7, with TRBD1 as a possible D gene (6 bases). Trimming pared 6 bases from V and 0 bases from J, leaving 12 bases between. The CDR3 contains 14 residues. Germline lookup yields CDR1 SNHLY and CDR2 FYNNEI.